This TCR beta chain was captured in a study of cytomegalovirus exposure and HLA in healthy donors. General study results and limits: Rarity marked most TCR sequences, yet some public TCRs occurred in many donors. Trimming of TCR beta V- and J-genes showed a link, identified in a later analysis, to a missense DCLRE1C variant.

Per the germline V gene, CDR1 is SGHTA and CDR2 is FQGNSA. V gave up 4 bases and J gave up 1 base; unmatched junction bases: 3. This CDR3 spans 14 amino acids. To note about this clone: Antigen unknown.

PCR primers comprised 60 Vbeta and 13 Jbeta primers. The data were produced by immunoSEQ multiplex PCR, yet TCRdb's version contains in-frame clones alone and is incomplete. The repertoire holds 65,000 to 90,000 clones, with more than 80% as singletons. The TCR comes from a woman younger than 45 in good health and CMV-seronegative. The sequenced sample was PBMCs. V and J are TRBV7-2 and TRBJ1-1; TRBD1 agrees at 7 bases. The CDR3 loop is CASSSRTGNTEAFF. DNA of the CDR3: TGTGCCAGCAGCTCACGGACAGGGAACACTGAAGCTTTCTTT.